This T cell receptor beta chain is drawn from a study of cytomegalovirus exposure and HLA in healthy donors. CDR1 SGHNT and CDR2 YYREEE come from the germline V gene (reference sequence). The V and J ends lost 6 bases and 5 bases, in that order; junction bases with no gene match: 4. The CDR3 length is 14 residues. It was with 60 Vbeta and 13 Jbeta primers that the PCR ran. Sequencing used immunoSEQ multiplex PCR; TCRdb keeps in-frame clones, though not all of them. The sample lists over 95,000 clones; more than 60% were seen once. The chain has TRBV5-4 and TRBJ2-1, with 11 bases matching TRBD2. What was sequenced was PBMCs. This sequence was found in a female donor in good health and CMV-seronegative. CDR3 loop: CASTGTSGNNEQFF. CDR3 sequence (DNA): TGTGCCAGCACAGGGACTAGCGGCAACAATGAGCAGTTCTTC.